The T cell receptor beta chain described here comes from a study of blood T cell repertoires in COVID-19 (dated by TCRdb to the early 2020s). About the full investigation: Samples from collaborators originated in the United States, Italy and Spain and spanned both the acute and convalescent phases of COVID-19. Samples were obtained from the ongoing ImmuneRACE study (first 160 participants) and from over 1,000 subjects provided by 6 global collaborators. The repertoires were released in a freely available public database meant as a resource for research on the immune response to SARS-CoV-2. The material from the prospective study consisted of cDNA or gDNA derived from T cells, B-cell-depleted T cells, or PBMCs. Where available, HLA class I and class II types were taken from metadata supplied by the sample provider and were not determined by assay-based typing. Subjects who had been exposed to COVID-19, were actively infected with it, or had recovered from it provided the deeply sampled blood TCRbeta repertoires that made up the dataset. Nearly every sample came with metadata listing a de-identified subject ID, COVID-19 status, age in years and sex. What the work shows at the level of the full study, not this receptor alone: The amount of clinical and demographic metadata varied by source and participant and was provided uncurated.

Deletion took 2 bases off V and 5 bases off J, with a span of 15 bases between the germline ends. From its cysteine to its phenylalanine, the CDR3 spans 15 amino acids. Only the CDR3 part of the read is kept: 45 bases, read in frame from the first base. CDR1 and CDR2 are drawn from the germline V gene: SGHTA, FQGNSA. Another Seattle source contributed samples from volunteer blood donors who had recovered from COVID-19. Each collaborating institution followed its own protocols to collect whole blood in K2EDTA tubes. For TCRbeta analysis, collaborators shipped samples in one of three forms: frozen whole blood, isolated PBMCs, or DNA extracted from either of those sample types. The immunoSEQ Assay, a bias-controlled multiplex PCR, was used to amplify TCRbeta CDR3 regions from genomic DNA. Concerning the study's data processing: The number of nucleated cells in each sample was estimated by amplification of reference gene primers within the assay. Sequence reads were collapsed and filtered to measure the absolute abundance of every unique TCRbeta CDR3 rearrangement. For each sample, productive Simpson clonality was calculated as the square root of Simpson's diversity index over productive rearrangements. This is the immuneACCESS table as TCRdb keeps it, with only in-frame sequences that have V and J called. A part of the clones is gone; compared with another copy, unresolved V genes explain less than half, and the rest is unexplained. V and J calls and clone size are copied from that table; D and trimming were computed from the DNA. In all, the sample holds approximately 250,000 clones, and approximately 80% of those were seen once. Approximately 2% of the sample goes to the ten largest clones.

About this clone itself: Its recognized antigen is unknown. Nothing much larger sits one base from this clone, and base qualities are not available.

The chain joins TRBV7-2 to TRBJ1-2; the D gene cannot be resolved reliably. The sequencing sample was made of peripheral blood. This sequence originates from a man between 35 and 55 years old who had recovered from COVID-19. The CDR3: CASSLRRPDSYGYTF. At the DNA level, the sequence is TGTGCCAGCAGCTTAAGGAGGCCAGATTCATATGGCTACACCTTC.